The next 4 T cell receptor beta chains were all read from a single sample in a study of regulatory T cells in long-lasting Graves disease. Time point in this sample: newly diagnosed GD, antithyroid drugs for less than 3 months. Making the TCR library involved RNA that had been extracted from PBMCs. Building of the TCR beta libraries involved iRepertoire HTBI primers and Arm-PCR of CDR3 regions. TCRdb fed the multiplex PCR reads into MiXCR, producing one record per CDR3 protein. The profile shows hundreds of thousands of distinct CDR3 sequences, approximately 15% of them singletons. Another study also made use of these data, one on T cells in Graves' hyperthyroidism and ophthalmopathy.

The sample here was peripheral blood mononuclear cells (PBMCs), taken at new diagnosis, from a patient treated with antithyroid drugs. All receptors come from a woman in her twenties or thirties with Graves disease.

The J gene is TRBJ2-3, the V gene TRBV28; D remains ambiguous. This CDR3 comprises 14 residues. The V end was cut by 4 bases, the J end by 4 bases, with 12 bases between. Germline-derived CDR1 and CDR2 are MDHEN and SYDVKM. The chain's CDR3 is CASSSYRIADTQYF. CDR3 sequence (DNA): TGTGCCAGCAGTTCCTATAGGATCGCAGATACGCAGTATTTT.

This clonotype was recorded many times. CDR3 loop: CAWGQGAKAGNTEAFF. CDR3 in DNA: TGTGCCTGGGGACAGGGGGCGAAGGCTGGGAACACTGAAGCTTTCTTT. This chain uses TRBV30 with TRBJ1-1, with TRBD1 identical over 11 bases. This CDR3 has 16 residues. V was pared by 5 bases and J by 1 base, with 9 bases of the junction left unmatched. CDR1 is GTSNPN and CDR2 is SVGIG in the germline V gene (reference sequence).

This clonotype was counted many times. This chain uses TRBV28 with TRBJ2-4; D is perhaps TRBD2 (6 bases). From germline, CDR1 is MDHEN and CDR2 SYDVKM. Trimming stripped 3 bases from V and 8 bases from J, with 14 bases between. The CDR3 spans 14 residues. The CDR3 reads CASSFLAGPDIQYF. In DNA form, the CDR3 reads TGTGCCAGCAGTTTTTTGGCGGGGCCGGACATTCAGTACTTC.

This clonotype was seen only a few times. The V and J genes are TRBV30 and TRBJ2-1; a weak D match, TRBD2 (6 bases). The CDR3 sequence is 15 residues long. V lost 1 base and J lost 1, with 11 bases in between. Germline lookup yields CDR1 GTSNPN and CDR2 SVGIG (reference sequence). CDR3 region: CAWSGLAKSYNEQFF. The DNA of the CDR3 is TGTGCCTGGAGTGGTCTAGCGAAATCCTACAATGAGCAGTTCTTC.